The following is a T cell receptor (beta chain) sequence with its context. Only in-frame clones appear in the TCRdb table, and some are missing; sequencing was by immunoSEQ multiplex PCR. The sample carries around 90,000 clones, more than 70% recorded once. Trimming shortened V by 9 bases and J by 3 bases, and 15 bases separated the two germline ends. The CDR3 contains 14 residues. Germline-derived CDR1 and CDR2 are LNHDA and SQIVND (reference sequence). This specimen belongs to a study of control samples from healthy donors and cancer patients. The chain joins TRBV19 to TRBJ1-5; D is possibly TRBD1 (6 bases). Sequenced input: blood. The receptor comes from a woman between 35 and 50 years old in good health. For the CDR3, the DNA is TGTGCCAGCGCCTCGACAGGCATCAATCAGCCCCAGCATTTT. Its protein product is CASASTGINQPQHF.